These 32 T cell receptor beta chains were sequenced from one sample in a study of cytomegalovirus exposure and HLA in healthy donors. It was with 60 Vbeta and 13 Jbeta primers that the PCR ran. Clones were read by immunoSEQ multiplex PCR, and TCRdb kept only the in-frame ones, dropping some. The sample consists of over 150,000 clones, 80% of them appearing once. Sample: PBMCs. The receptors here all came from a man aged 30 to 45 in good health and CMV-seronegative.

The chain carries TRBV19 and TRBJ2-1; 12 bases match TRBD2. The CDR3 totals 18 residues. Losses at the gene ends were 6 bases for V and 2 bases for J; bases not matched to a gene: 11. Germline CDR1 reads LNHDA; CDR2 reads SQIVND (reference sequence). Here the CDR3 reads CASSLRTSGAAAYNEQFF. The CDR3 DNA reads TGTGCCAGTAGCCTCCGGACTAGCGGGGCGGCAGCCTACAATGAGCAGTTCTTC.

V is TRBV27 and J is TRBJ2-2; possibly TRBD1 for D (6 bases). Looked up from germline, CDR1 is MNHEY and CDR2 is SMNVEV (reference sequence). The CDR3 runs 15 residues. V was trimmed by 4 bases and J by 0 bases, leaving 9 bases between them. The CDR3 DNA follows: TGTGCCAGCAGTTATGGACAGACGAACACCGGGGAGCTGTTTTTT. Amino acid sequence: CASSYGQTNTGELFF.

This rearrangement joins TRBV27 to TRBJ2-7; weak D call: TRBD1 (5 bases). CDR3 length: 11 residues. V was shortened by 9 bases and J by 0 bases, with 6 bases between the two germline ends. Germline V gives CDR1 MNHEY, CDR2 SMNVEV (reference sequence). CDR3 loop: CASRGSYEQYF. The CDR3 region has the DNA TGTGCCAGTAGGGGCTCCTACGAGCAGTACTTC.

V usage is TRBV6-1 and J usage is TRBJ2-1; D is ambiguous. CDR1 and CDR2 from the germline V gene are MNHNS and SASEGT. V was cut by 1 base and J by 9 bases, with 10 bases left in between. This CDR3 contains 13 residues. CDR3 region: CASSEVAVSEQFF. In nucleotides, the CDR3 is TGTGCCAGCAGTGAAGTAGCAGTCAGTGAGCAGTTCTTC.

The chain recombines TRBV6-4 with TRBJ2-1; possibly TRBD2 for D (6 bases). The germline V and J ends were trimmed by 5 bases and 7 bases, with 18 bases remaining between them. The CDR3 sequence is 15 residues long. From germline, CDR1 is MRHNA and CDR2 SNTAGT. The DNA for the CDR3 is TGTGCCAGCAGTCCGGGGGACGGATCGAGGAATGAGCAGTTCTTC. Protein product: CASSPGDGSRNEQFF.

This clone appeared a few times. The rearrangement uses TRBV5-1 and TRBJ1-4; D ambiguous. Germline lookup yields CDR1 SGHRS and CDR2 YFSETQ. Trimming shortened V by 3 bases and J by 7 bases, and 10 bases separated the two germline ends. The CDR3 spans 13 residues. The DNA of the CDR3 is TGCGCCAGCAGCTCTCTTAGAGGTGAAAAACTGTTTTTT. Protein product: CASSSLRGEKLFF. Full variable domain (outside the CDR3, taken from reference TRBV5-1 and TRBJ1-4): KAGVTQTPRYLIKTRGQQVTLSCSPISGHRSVSWYQQTPGQGLQFLFEYFSETQRNKGNFPGRFSGRQFSNSRSEMNVSTLELGDSALYLCASSSLRGEKLFFGSGTQLSVL.

V is TRBV19 and J is TRBJ2-1, with TRBD2 as a possible D gene (5 bases). Germline CDR1 reads LNHDA; CDR2 reads SQIVND (reference sequence). Trimming removed 1 base from V and 2 bases from J, with 12 bases in between. CDR3 length: 16 amino acids. The CDR3 loop is CASSIVGGEPYNEQFF. Written as DNA, the CDR3 is TGTGCCAGTAGTATAGTCGGTGGGGAGCCCTACAATGAGCAGTTCTTC.

This clone occurred once. This chain connects TRBV25-1 to TRBJ2-1; 12 nucleotides align to TRBD2. Trimming at V came to 6 bases and at J to 7 bases, leaving 10 bases not matched to a gene. Germline CDR1 and CDR2: MGHDK and SYGVNS. CDR3 length: 16 residues. CDR3 region: CASSLLTSGSLNEQFF. The CDR3 bases are TGTGCCAGCAGCCTCTTGACTAGCGGGAGTTTGAATGAGCAGTTCTTC.

The V and J genes are TRBV28 and TRBJ1-6; TRBD1 matches at 8 bases. The germline V gene encodes CDR1 MDHEN and CDR2 SYDVKM. With 8 bases clipped from V and 9 bases from J, the junction kept 9 bases outside the gene matches. This CDR3 spans 14 amino acids. Here the CDR3 reads CASGMGQAASPLHF. The CDR3 DNA sequence: TGTGCCAGCGGCATGGGACAGGCGGCTTCACCCCTCCACTTT.

This clone was detected once. J is TRBJ2-1 and V is TRBV19, with D possibly TRBD2 on 6 matching bases. V was cut by 6 bases and J by 4 bases, with 13 bases left in between. The CDR3 runs to 14 residues. Per germline, CDR1 LNHDA and CDR2 SQIVND (reference sequence). CDR3 sequence (DNA): TGTGCCAGTAGATTGGGCGGGGCGTACAATGAGCAGTTCTTC. Its protein product is CASRLGGAYNEQFF. Supplemented by reference TRBV19 and TRBJ2-1, the full variable domain reads DGGITQSPKYLFRKEGQNVTLSCEQNLNHDAMYWYRQDPGQGLRLIYYSQIVNDFQKGDIAEGYSVSREKKESFPLTVTSAQKNPTAFYLCASRLGGAYNEQFFGPGTRLTVL.

This chain uses TRBV28 with TRBJ2-7; D not certain. This CDR3 spans 17 amino acids. Trimming took off 5 bases at V and 0 bases at J, with 20 bases between the two ends. Germline V lookup: CDR1 MDHEN, CDR2 SYDVKM. CDR3 DNA sequence: TGTGCCAGCAGTCTACTGTTTGCGAGTCTTAGCTCCTACGAGCAGTACTTC. This gives the protein CASSLLFASLSSYEQYF.

The V call is TRBV6-6, the J call TRBJ2-1; 8 nucleotides line up with TRBD1. After removal of 6 bases from V and 9 bases from J, the junction contained 7 bases not matched to a gene. CDR3 length: 13 amino acids. Germline V gene sequence: CDR1 MNHNY, CDR2 SVGAGI (reference sequence). DNA of the CDR3: TGTGCCAGCAGCTCCGGGACAGGAGTTGAGCAGTTCTTC. It translates to CASSSGTGVEQFF.

V usage is TRBV7-9 and J usage is TRBJ2-6, with a tentative D call TRBD2 (5 bases). From germline, CDR1 is SEHNR and CDR2 FQNEAQ (reference sequence). The CDR3 is 14 amino acids. Trimming cost V 8 bases and J 2 bases, with 10 bases left between them. Here the CDR3 reads CASLTGAGANVLTF. Written as DNA, the CDR3 is TGTGCCAGCCTGACCGGGGCTGGGGCCAACGTCCTGACTTTC.

The rearrangement uses TRBV19 and TRBJ1-5, with a weak D call TRBD1 (5 bases). CDR1 is LNHDA and CDR2 is SQIVND in the germline V gene (reference sequence). The CDR3 runs 16 residues. V lost 1 base to trimming and J lost 0 bases, with 10 bases between them. DNA for the CDR3: TGTGCCAGTAGTATAGCGACAGCCCTTAGCAATCAGCCCCAGCATTTT. Translated, it gives CASSIATALSNQPQHF. The variable domain in full, with the rest retrieved from reference TRBV19 and TRBJ1-5, is DGGITQSPKYLFRKEGQNVTLSCEQNLNHDAMYWYRQDPGQGLRLIYYSQIVNDFQKGDIAEGYSVSREKKESFPLTVTSAQKNPTAFYLCASSIATALSNQPQHFGDGTRLSIL.

The rearrangement links TRBV13 to TRBJ2-1; 9 nucleotides line up with TRBD2. The V and J ends lost 7 bases and 0 bases, in that order; junction bases with no gene match: 7. The CDR3 spans 16 residues. Germline CDR1 reads PRHDT; CDR2 reads FYEKMQ (reference sequence). The CDR3 sequence is CASTLSRGGSYNEQFF. The DNA of the CDR3 is TGTGCCAGCACCCTTTCGCGGGGGGGCTCCTACAATGAGCAGTTCTTC.

The chain employs TRBV5-6 and TRBJ2-2; D gene ambiguous. The CDR3 spans 13 residues. Germline CDR1 SGHDT, CDR2 YYEEEE. Trimming cost V 1 base and J 4 bases, with 5 bases left between them. The CDR3 DNA reads as TGTGCCAGCAGCTTGTTAATCACCGGGGAGCTGTTTTTT. Translation: CASSLLITGELFF.

The gene calls are TRBV11-2 and TRBJ2-7; maybe TRBD2 (7 bases). The CDR3 totals 14 residues. The germline V and J ends were trimmed by 3 bases and 0 bases, with 9 bases remaining between them. Germline-derived CDR1 and CDR2 are SGHAT and FQNNGV. CDR3 sequence reads: CASSLGGPSYEQYF. Here the CDR3 DNA reads TGTGCCAGCAGCTTGGGGGGGCCCTCCTACGAGCAGTACTTC.

This clone was observed a handful of times. The rearrangement links TRBV4-3 to TRBJ1-3; 7 nucleotides align to TRBD1. V gave up 4 bases and J gave up 7 bases; unmatched junction bases: 7. Germline loops: CDR1 LGHNA, CDR2 YSLEER. The CDR3 has 14 residues. Here the CDR3 DNA reads TGCGCCAGCAGCCCCCACAGGGGACTCAACACCATATATTTT. It codes for CASSPHRGLNTIYF.

This chain links TRBV4-1 with TRBJ1-3; D remains ambiguous. CDR1 MGHRA and CDR2 YSYEKL come from the germline V gene. V was shortened by 0 bases and J by 8 bases, with 11 bases between the two germline ends. The CDR3 sequence is 14 residues long. CDR3 residues: CASSQDGEVDTIYF. The DNA of the CDR3 is TGCGCCAGCAGCCAAGATGGTGAGGTTGACACCATATATTTT.

The chain uses TRBV6-1 and TRBJ1-2, with TRBD1 identical over 8 bases. With 3 bases clipped from V and 6 bases from J, the junction kept 6 bases outside the gene matches. This CDR3 has 14 residues. Per the germline V gene, CDR1 is MNHNS and CDR2 is SASEGT. The CDR3 sequence: CASSDGGQGHGYTF. In DNA, the CDR3 is TGTGCCAGCAGTGACGGTGGACAGGGCCATGGCTACACCTTC.

This rearrangement joins TRBV19 to TRBJ1-2; possible D gene TRBD1, 5 bases. The V end was cut by 6 bases, the J end by 10 bases, with 15 bases between. There are 12 residues in the CDR3. Germline V lookup: CDR1 LNHDA, CDR2 SQIVND (reference sequence). The CDR3 protein is CASSLAGLDYTF. CDR3 sequence (DNA): TGTGCCAGTAGCCTCGCAGGGCTCGACTACACCTTC. Complete variable domain (other parts from reference TRBV19 and TRBJ1-2): DGGITQSPKYLFRKEGQNVTLSCEQNLNHDAMYWYRQDPGQGLRLIYYSQIVNDFQKGDIAEGYSVSREKKESFPLTVTSAQKNPTAFYLCASSLAGLDYTFGSGTRLTVV.

DNA of the CDR3: TGTGCCAGCAGCCTCCTTCTGGCGGGGGGGCGAGAGACCCAGTACTTC. This translates into CASSLLLAGGRETQYF. The chain recombines TRBV13 with TRBJ2-5; 9 bases fit TRBD2. V was clipped by 5 bases and J by 4 bases; unmatched bases: 11. The CDR3 contains 16 residues. Germline assignment: CDR1 PRHDT and CDR2 FYEKMQ (reference sequence).

The genes are TRBV28 and TRBJ1-1; D not certain. Germline assignment: CDR1 MDHEN and CDR2 SYDVKM. V was cut by 6 bases and J by 4 bases, with 15 bases left in between. The CDR3 is made up of 14 amino acids. In DNA form, the CDR3 reads TGTGCCAGCAGACGAGGTTTTTCTTCCACTGAAGCTTTCTTT. It yields the protein CASRRGFSSTEAFF. The variable domain in full, with the rest retrieved from reference TRBV28 and TRBJ1-1, is DVKVTQSSRYLVKRTGEKVFLECVQDMDHENMFWYRQDPGLGLRLIYFSYDVKMKEKGDIPEGYSVSREKKERFSLILESASTNQTSMYLCASRRGFSSTEAFFGQGTRLTVV.

The chain uses TRBV7-6 and TRBJ2-1; possibly TRBD1 for D (5 bases). CDR1 is SGHVS and CDR2 is FNYEAQ in the germline V gene. CDR3 length: 13 residues. Trimming pared 1 base from V and 7 bases from J, leaving 8 bases between. The CDR3 coding sequence is TGTGCCAGCAGCTTAGACAGGCGAAATGAGCAGTTCTTC. Translated, it gives CASSLDRRNEQFF.

This clone was seen once. This chain joins TRBV5-1 and TRBJ2-3; TRBD1 might be the D (6 bases). Germline V lookup: CDR1 SGHRS, CDR2 YFSETQ. CDR3 length: 15 residues. V lost 1 base and J 1 base, leaving 10 bases between the germline ends. The CDR3 DNA reads as TGCGCCAGCAGCTTGAGCAGGGGCGGCACAGATACGCAGTATTTT. Its translation: CASSLSRGGTDTQYF.

This clone was seen only a few times. The chain carries TRBV6-5 and TRBJ1-2, with TRBD1 as a possible D gene (5 bases). V lost 7 bases, J lost 2 bases, and 11 bases lay in between. The V gene's germline CDR1 is MNHEY and CDR2 SVGAGI. The CDR3 has 13 amino acids. The CDR3 sequence is CASTDGGNYGYTF. DNA of the CDR3: TGTGCCAGCACTGACGGGGGAAACTATGGCTACACCTTC.

The J gene is TRBJ1-4, the V gene TRBV18; TRBD1 is a possible D gene (5 bases). V lost 7 bases to trimming and J lost 3 bases, with 15 bases between them. The CDR3 is 15 amino acids. In germline, CDR1 is KGHSH, CDR2 LQKENI. CDR3 in DNA: TGTGCCAGCTTAGACAAGACAGATCCTAATGAAAAACTGTTTTTT. Translating it yields CASLDKTDPNEKLFF.

This chain links TRBV2 with TRBJ1-2; D is undetermined. Germline CDR1 is SNHLY and CDR2 is FYNNEI. The CDR3 is 13 residues long. Trimming stripped 5 bases from V and 1 base from J, with 8 bases between. CDR3 bases: TGTGCCAGCAGTAAATCCAATAACTATGGCTACACCTTC. Translating it yields CASSKSNNYGYTF.

The J gene is TRBJ2-1, the V gene TRBV19; 11 bases line up with TRBD2. The germline V gene has CDR1 LNHDA and CDR2 SQIVND (reference sequence). The CDR3 runs to 15 residues. V dropped 6 bases and J dropped 6; count of bases not matched to a gene: 7. As DNA, the CDR3 is TGTGCCAGTAGCCAGGGACTAGCGGCCCTCAATGAGCAGTTCTTC. This encodes CASSQGLAALNEQFF.

The chain links TRBV28 to TRBJ1-3; 8 bases align to TRBD1. V trimming: 5 bases; J trimming: 3 bases; junction bases outside the gene matches: 9. This CDR3 region has 16 residues. Germline CDR1 reads MDHEN; CDR2 reads SYDVKM. This CDR3 is CASSPQQGVFGNTIYF. CDR3 coding DNA: TGTGCCAGCAGTCCTCAACAGGGGGTATTTGGAAACACCATATATTTT.

The chain couples TRBV6-5 to TRBJ1-1, with TRBD1 identical over 7 bases. Germline CDR1 MNHEY, CDR2 SVGAGI. The V gene end was trimmed by 10 bases and the J gene end by 5 bases; junction bases not matched to a gene: 10. CDR3 size: 13 residues. The CDR3 region has the DNA TGTGCCACCCAGGGGGGACGGTCGACTGAAGCTTTCTTT. Amino acid sequence: CATQGGRSTEAFF.

The rearrangement links TRBV28 to TRBJ1-5, with TRBD1 matching 8 bases. This CDR3 has 14 amino acids. J was trimmed by 5 bases and V by 10 bases; bases with no gene match: 10. CDR1 and CDR2 from the germline V gene are MDHEN and SYDVKM. The DNA for the CDR3 is TGTGCCACCATCCAGGGGGCCCGGGATCAGCCCCAGCATTTT. Its translation is CATIQGARDQPQHF.